This entry features one T cell receptor beta chain sequence. Its antigen is not identified. Produced via immunoSEQ multiplex PCR; TCRdb's table is partial and in-frame only. The repertoire holds more than 2 million clones, with roughly 95% as singletons. The entry originates in a study of shared clonotypes between healthy human individuals. Study observations and caveats: Against clonotypes common to all four donors, non-shared ones had lower generation probabilities.

Terminally differentiated effector memory CD45RA+ cells were excluded by CCR7 positive selection of CD45RO-negative cells. Donors, without exception, were Caucasian adults residing in Nashville, Tennessee. Germline loops: CDR1 MNHEY, CDR2 SMNVEV (reference sequence). V lost 2 bases, J lost 0 bases, and 4 bases stayed unmatched. CDR3 length equals 16 residues. What was sequenced was naive CD8+ T cells from PBMCs. This receptor was obtained from a young man in good health. Some clones in this sample may be carry-over from other donors' samples. The chain couples TRBV27 to TRBJ1-5; 7 bases match TRBD1. The CDR3 DNA follows: TGTGCCAGCAGTTTAATCGACAGGGTTAGCAATCAGCCCCAGCATTTT. This codes for CASSLIDRVSNQPQHF.